The rows below give T cell receptor beta chains drawn from one sample of a study of cytomegalovirus exposure and HLA in healthy donors. The assay was immunoSEQ multiplex PCR, and TCRdb's table has in-frame clones only and misses some. The table records fewer than 150,000 clones, around 77% of them present only once. The sequenced sample was PBMCs. These receptors originate from a man aged 30 to 39 in good health. Both conserved end residues are part of each CDR3.

j_gene: TRBJ1-1; v_gene: TRBV4-2; CDR3aa: CASSQADREAFF
j_gene: TRBJ1-5; v_gene: TRBV12-2; CDR3aa: CASRPLPTGLGNQPQHF
j_gene: TRBJ2-7; v_gene: TRBV11-1; CDR3aa: CASSFTGSPYEQYF
j_gene: TRBJ2-3; v_gene: TRBV9; CDR3aa: CASSVAREDTQYF
j_gene: TRBJ2-7; v_gene: TRBV9; CDR3aa: CASSAGGTSSLEQYF
j_gene: TRBJ1-5; v_gene: TRBV30; CDR3aa: CAWSTGVGNQPQHF
j_gene: TRBJ2-7; v_gene: TRBV7-9; CDR3aa: CSSRGQGNYEQYF
j_gene: TRBJ1-4; v_gene: TRBV4-1; CDR3aa: CASSQDRDQGNEKLFF
j_gene: TRBJ2-7; v_gene: TRBV10-3; CDR3aa: CAISPGQVSSYEQYF
j_gene: TRBJ1-1; v_gene: TRBV5-1; CDR3aa: CASSLAKWTAGNTEAFF
j_gene: TRBJ2-2; v_gene: TRBV2; CDR3aa: CASSQDRRTGELFF
j_gene: TRBJ2-7; v_gene: TRBV27; CDR3aa: CASNPRAGQTYEQYF
j_gene: TRBJ2-7; v_gene: TRBV20-1; CDR3aa: CSANDRGLKYF
j_gene: TRBJ2-3; v_gene: TRBV19; CDR3aa: CASRPSLSGRDTQYF
j_gene: TRBJ2-3; v_gene: TRBV5-6; CDR3aa: CASSLAGGDTQYF
j_gene: TRBJ1-2; v_gene: TRBV4-1; CDR3aa: CASSPYSRDRGFHTF
j_gene: TRBJ2-1; v_gene: TRBV7-8; CDR3aa: CASSGYWSSGRAFEQFF
j_gene: TRBJ1-6; v_gene: TRBV5-5; CDR3aa: CASRGTGLNSPLHF
j_gene: TRBJ1-2; v_gene: TRBV28; CDR3aa: CASILGQAAGGYTF
j_gene: TRBJ1-1; v_gene: TRBV6-5; CDR3aa: CASSPGQGGVFF
j_gene: TRBJ1-1; v_gene: TRBV5-1; CDR3aa: CASSLSRTGGSTEAFF
j_gene: TRBJ2-2; v_gene: TRBV7-9; CDR3aa: CASSLAGDGAGELFF
j_gene: TRBJ2-7; v_gene: TRBV9; CDR3aa: CASSAGTGTSGSEQYF
j_gene: TRBJ2-7; v_gene: TRBV30; CDR3aa: CAWSGPLEQYF
j_gene: TRBJ2-7; v_gene: TRBV10-2; CDR3aa: CASNPSSGSYEQYF
j_gene: TRBJ2-7; v_gene: TRBV10-1; CDR3aa: CARGQGNEQYF
j_gene: TRBJ2-3; v_gene: TRBV6-4; CDR3aa: CASSAGNGGDTQYF
j_gene: TRBJ2-5; v_gene: TRBV5-1; CDR3aa: CASSLSSGKETQYF
j_gene: TRBJ2-1; v_gene: TRBV27; CDR3aa: CASSFRLAGRDEQFF
j_gene: TRBJ2-2; v_gene: TRBV5-4; CDR3aa: CASSSGNTGELFF
j_gene: TRBJ2-7; v_gene: TRBV7-9; CDR3aa: CASSLALEGQYF
j_gene: TRBJ2-7; v_gene: TRBV11-3; CDR3aa: CASSSYGVTYEQYF
j_gene: TRBJ2-3; v_gene: TRBV5-1; CDR3aa: CASSPELAGEVDTQYF
j_gene: TRBJ2-1; v_gene: TRBV5-6; CDR3aa: CASSRLAGGYNEQFF
j_gene: TRBJ2-1; v_gene: TRBV5-1; CDR3aa: CASSLGGGVTYNEQFF
j_gene: TRBJ1-2; v_gene: TRBV7-3; CDR3aa: CASSFAGGVSLDGYTF
j_gene: TRBJ2-7; v_gene: TRBV19; CDR3aa: CASSLGTAFDEQYF
j_gene: TRBJ2-7; v_gene: TRBV12-5; CDR3aa: CASNRERGYYEQYF
j_gene: TRBJ2-4; v_gene: TRBV5-6; CDR3aa: CASSFTPGQGINIQYF
j_gene: TRBJ1-3; v_gene: TRBV9; CDR3aa: CASSVGGTGIISGNTIYF
j_gene: TRBJ2-3; v_gene: TRBV6-4; CDR3aa: CASSVIGGTTDTQYF
j_gene: TRBJ2-7; v_gene: TRBV19; CDR3aa: CASSPRQGRYEQYF
j_gene: TRBJ1-4; v_gene: TRBV11-2; CDR3aa: CASSSQGSGEKLFF